Listed below are T cell receptor beta chains from one sample, sequenced in a study of cytomegalovirus exposure and HLA in healthy donors. The protocol was immunoSEQ multiplex PCR, while the TCRdb copy is restricted to in-frame clones and leaves out a portion. The sample contains about 160,000 clones, roughly 95% of which appear only once. Material for sequencing was PBMCs. Receptors were obtained from a woman between 18 and 30 years old in good health and CMV-seronegative. The CDR3 runs from the conserved cysteine through the conserved F or W. D genes are given only for firm matches.

D gene: NA; V gene: TRBV18; J gene: TRBJ2-5; CDR3 protein: CASSRLPQGPQETQYF; CDR3 DNA: TGTGCCAGCTCACGACTGCCGCAGGGGCCTCAAGAGACCCAGTACTTC
D gene: NA; V gene: TRBV7-9; J gene: TRBJ2-1; CDR3 protein: CASIGGGLSYNEQFF; CDR3 DNA: TGTGCCAGCATAGGGGGGGGTCTATCCTACAATGAGCAGTTCTTC
D gene: NA; V gene: TRBV19; J gene: TRBJ1-2; CDR3 protein: CASRRGVKWFDGYTF; CDR3 DNA: TGTGCCAGTAGGCGGGGGGTTAAGTGGTTCGATGGCTACACCTTC
D gene: TRBD2; V gene: TRBV2; J gene: TRBJ2-5; CDR3 protein: CARGGLAGGLQETQYF; CDR3 DNA: TGTGCCAGAGGGGGACTAGCGGGGGGTCTTCAAGAGACCCAGTACTTC
D gene: TRBD1; V gene: TRBV14; J gene: TRBJ2-1; CDR3 protein: CASSSLGQSNNEQFF; CDR3 DNA: TGTGCCAGCAGCTCATTGGGACAGAGCAACAATGAGCAGTTCTTC
D gene: NA; V gene: TRBV2; J gene: TRBJ2-7; CDR3 protein: CASSEGSYLLAYEQYF; CDR3 DNA: TGTGCCAGCAGTGAAGGATCGTACCTTTTAGCCTACGAGCAGTACTTC
D gene: TRBD1; V gene: TRBV29-1; J gene: TRBJ1-1; CDR3 protein: CSAPPPRGQGLKGNTEAFF; CDR3 DNA: TGCAGCGCTCCCCCTCCCCGGGGACAGGGTCTTAAGGGGAACACTGAAGCTTTCTTT
D gene: NA; V gene: TRBV7-2; J gene: TRBJ1-4; CDR3 protein: CASSRRPTGTNEKLFF; CDR3 DNA: TGTGCCAGCAGCCGGCGACCGACAGGAACTAATGAAAAACTGTTTTTT
D gene: NA; V gene: TRBV5-1; J gene: TRBJ2-4; CDR3 protein: CASSLGPGDSDAYF; CDR3 DNA: TGCGCCAGCAGCTTGGGCCCGGGGGACTCGGACGCGTACTTC
D gene: NA; V gene: TRBV27; J gene: TRBJ1-5; CDR3 protein: CASSFHNQPQHF; CDR3 DNA: TGTGCCAGCAGTTTCCACAATCAGCCCCAGCATTTT
D gene: NA; V gene: TRBV5-1; J gene: TRBJ1-3; CDR3 protein: CASSLGQGNTIYF; CDR3 DNA: TGCGCCAGCAGCTTGGGGCAGGGAAACACCATATATTTT